This TCR beta chain comes out of a study of blood T cell repertoires in COVID-19. TCRdb's copy holds only in-frame clones and misses some; the assay was immunoSEQ multiplex PCR. This table holds tens of thousands of clones, about 91% found once. The CDR3 is 13 amino acids. The V end was cut by 0 bases, the J end by 8 bases, with 8 bases between. Per germline, CDR1 KGHSH and CDR2 LQKENI. The sequenced material came from peripheral blood. The chain recombines TRBV18 with TRBJ2-1; D call uncertain. The sequence derives from a woman aged 55-70 years with COVID-19, enrolled during active disease. CDR3 protein: CASSPPSRDEQFF. The CDR3 nucleotides read TGTGCCAGCTCACCACCGAGTCGGGATGAGCAGTTCTTC.